This TCR beta chain emerged from a study of blood T cell repertoires in COVID-19. Study in general: COVID-19 samples collected from the United States, Italy and Spain covered acute and convalescent phases. T cells, B-cell-depleted T cells, or PBMCs supplied cDNA or gDNA.

Original analysis: Reference gene primers were amplified, and this amplification served to estimate nucleated cell counts. The data were produced by immunoSEQ multiplex PCR, yet TCRdb's version contains in-frame clones alone and is incomplete. The V and J calls and clone size are taken from that table; D and trimming were inferred from the DNA. The sample has 90,000 to 140,000 clones, roughly 79% seen once; the top ten hold approximately 9%. CDR1 and CDR2 from the germline V gene are SNHLY and FYNNEI. The ends were cut back, 3 bases at V and 0 bases at J, with 9 bases in the middle. This CDR3 has 15 residues.

The genes are TRBV2 and TRBJ2-4; tentatively, D is TRBD2 (5 bases). Sequences were obtained from peripheral blood. This clonotype originated in a woman in her 70s with acute or convalescent COVID-19. This CDR3 is CASSERALAKNIQYF. The DNA for the CDR3 is TGTGCCAGCAGTGAGAGGGCACTAGCCAAAAACATTCAGTACTTC. The variable domain in full, completed from reference TRBV2 and TRBJ2-4, reads EPEVTQTPSHQVTQMGQEVILRCVPISNHLYFYWYRQILGQKVEFLVSFYNNEISEKSEIFDDQFSVERPDGSNFTLKIRSTKLEDSAMYFCASSERALAKNIQYFGAGTRLSVL.